What follows describes a single T cell receptor beta chain. Its target is unknown. Primers: 60 Vbeta forward and 13 Jbeta reverse. The protocol was immunoSEQ multiplex PCR, while the TCRdb copy is restricted to in-frame clones and leaves out a portion. The sample table sets out 95,000 to 150,000 clones. This sample is part of a study of cytomegalovirus exposure and HLA in healthy donors. Overall study results and limits: A missense DCLRE1C variant was associated with V- and J-gene trimming of TCR beta chains in a later analysis, and an independent cohort replicated the association. TCR sequences were mostly rare, though some public TCRs occurred in many donors. The sole available immune exposure information was CMV serostatus.

This receptor was identified in a young man in good health and CMV-seronegative. Specimen: PBMCs.

The CDR3 DNA sequence: TGCGCCAGCAGCTTGGCCGGGGGTAAGTATGGCTACACCTTC. Amino acids: CASSLAGGKYGYTF. V is TRBV5-1 and J is TRBJ1-2; tentative D call: TRBD1 (5 bases). The V end lost 0 bases, the J end lost 5 bases, and 11 bases lay between the germline ends. CDR3 length: 14 residues. Germline V CDR1 and CDR2: SGHRS, YFSETQ.